These 19 T cell receptor beta chains came from one sample sequenced in a study of cytotoxic CD8 clonotypes in ibrutinib-treated CLL. Libraries were prepared by immunoSEQ multiplex PCR; TCRdb keeps only in-frame clonotypes and omits some of them. Among approximately 350,000 clones listed, roughly two thirds were seen once. Sequenced here: PBMCs, sampled after 36 months of ibrutinib treatment. Source of these receptors: a human donor with chronic lymphocytic leukemia.

This clone appeared a few times. The chain combines TRBV18 with TRBJ2-7; weak D call: TRBD2 (6 bases). V lost 0 bases and J 2 bases, leaving 11 bases between the germline ends. CDR1 and CDR2 from the germline V gene are KGHSH and LQKENI. The CDR3 spans 15 residues. The CDR3 bases are TGTGCCAGCTCACCACCGGGATGGGGGGCCTACGAGCAGTACTTC. Translating gives CASSPPGWGAYEQYF.

The chain carries TRBV28 and TRBJ1-5; perhaps TRBD1 as D (5 bases). Germline CDR1 and CDR2: MDHEN and SYDVKM. The CDR3 runs 15 residues. V lost 2 bases to trimming and J lost 6 bases, with 14 bases between them. This chain's CDR3 is CASSLIGDGGQPQHF. CDR3 in DNA: TGTGCCAGCAGTTTAATAGGGGACGGGGGTCAGCCCCAGCATTTT.

The J gene is TRBJ2-1, the V gene TRBV4-1, with TRBD2 matching 10 bases. Germline V gene data show CDR1 as MGHRA and CDR2 as YSYEKL. J was trimmed by 4 bases and V by 3 bases; bases with no gene match: 9. The CDR3 is 17 residues long. CDR3 sequence reads: CASSHLAGVSLYNEQFF. CDR3 nucleotides: TGCGCCAGCAGCCATCTAGCGGGAGTTTCCTTATACAATGAGCAGTTCTTC.

The chain carries TRBV4-1 and TRBJ2-3, with 11 bases that match TRBD2. V shed 4 bases, J shed 5 bases, and the junction held 5 bases outside the gene matches. The CDR3 runs 15 residues. Germline V gene sequence: CDR1 MGHRA, CDR2 YSYEKL. The CDR3 sequence is CASSPSGLAVDTQYF. In nucleotides, the CDR3 is TGCGCCAGCAGCCCCTCGGGACTAGCGGTAGATACGCAGTATTTT.

This chain joins TRBV25-1 and TRBJ2-5, with D perhaps matching TRBD1 or TRBD2 (6 bases each). V lost 4 bases to trimming and J lost 5 bases, with 17 bases between them. Germline assignment: CDR1 MGHDK and CDR2 SYGVNS. The CDR3 is 15 amino acids. CDR3 in DNA: TGTGCCAGCAGTGTCCCGGGGGCTAGTGGGGAGACCCAGTACTTC. It specifies CASSVPGASGETQYF.

This clone was detected a few times. The rearrangement uses TRBV10-2 and TRBJ2-7, with 8 bases identical to TRBD1. This CDR3 is 15 amino acids long. Germline assignment: CDR1 WSHSY and CDR2 SAAADI. V shed 6 bases and J 3 bases; nucleotides not matched to a gene: 10. This chain's CDR3 is CASRGRTGKFYEQYF. CDR3 coding DNA: TGCGCCAGCAGAGGGAGGACAGGGAAGTTCTACGAGCAGTACTTC.

The chain links TRBV7-3 to TRBJ2-3; TRBD2 matches at 7 bases. There are 11 residues in the CDR3. The V gene end was trimmed by 8 bases and the J gene end by 4 bases; junction bases not matched to a gene: 0. Per the germline V gene, CDR1 is SGHTA and CDR2 is FQGTGA. The CDR3 here is CASGLADTQYF. CDR3 nucleotide sequence: TGTGCCAGCGGACTAGCAGATACGCAGTATTTT.

The V gene is TRBV7-3, the J gene TRBJ2-7, with a possible D match to TRBD1 (5 bases). V was shortened by 2 bases and J by 0 bases, with 14 bases between the two germline ends. Germline V gene lookup returns CDR1 SGHTA and CDR2 FQGTGA. The CDR3 totals 16 residues. CDR3 bases: TGTGCCAGCAGCTTAGGAGACAGTCGGCCCTCCTACGAGCAGTACTTC. The encoded protein is CASSLGDSRPSYEQYF.

The V and J genes are TRBV25-1 and TRBJ2-3, with 12 positions matching TRBD2. V was clipped by 0 bases and J by 6 bases; unmatched bases: 10. The length of the CDR3 is 18 residues. Per the germline V gene, CDR1 is MGHDK and CDR2 is SYGVNS. The DNA of the CDR3 is TGTGCCAGCAGTGAATATCTACTAGCGGGAGGTCAGGGGGATACGCAGTATTTT. Translating gives CASSEYLLAGGQGDTQYF.

The chain carries TRBV25-1 and TRBJ2-1, with 8 bases identical to TRBD2. V shed 2 bases and J 1 base; nucleotides not matched to a gene: 4. The CDR3 totals 16 residues. Germline V gene lookup returns CDR1 MGHDK and CDR2 SYGVNS. This CDR3 reads CASSELAGSSYNEQFF. CDR3 DNA sequence: TGTGCCAGCAGTGAACTAGCGGGCTCATCCTACAATGAGCAGTTCTTC.

The gene calls are TRBV21-1 and TRBJ1-5; the listed D gene, TRBD1, was not tested against the DNA. TRBV21-1 is reported as a pseudogene. CDR3 length equals 16 residues. CDR3 DNA sequence: TGTGCCAGCAGCGCCTGGGACAGGGGATCGGGTCAGCCCCAGCATTTT. Translation: CASSAWDRGSGQPQHF.

This clone showed up just a few times. The rearrangement joins TRBV7-2 to TRBJ2-6, with D unresolved. Germline CDR1 reads SGHTA; CDR2 reads FQGNSA. With 7 bases removed from V and 0 bases from J, the gap between germline ends came to 10 bases. The CDR3 length is 15 residues. In nucleotides, the CDR3 is TGTGCCAGCACCCGTCGGATCTCTGGGGCCAACGTCCTGACTTTC. The encoded protein is CASTRRISGANVLTF.

The chain has TRBV19 and TRBJ2-2, with D possibly matching TRBD2 (6 bases). The CDR3 extends over 14 amino acids. CDR1 and CDR2 (germline): LNHDA, SQIVND (reference sequence). V lost 5 bases and J 1 base, leaving 8 bases between the germline ends. CDR3 nucleotide sequence: TGTGCCAGTAGTCCGGGACTGAACACCGGGGAGCTGTTTTTT. Protein product: CASSPGLNTGELFF.

This clone showed up just a few times. The CDR3 coding sequence is TGTGCCATCAGTGAAGGTATGTTGGACTACGAGCAGTACTTC. Its protein is CAISEGMLDYEQYF. The chain combines TRBV10-3 with TRBJ2-7; D uncertain. Germline V CDR1 and CDR2: ENHRY, SYGVKD. This CDR3 region has 14 residues. Trimming took 3 bases from V and 3 from J, leaving 12 bases between them.

This rearrangement joins TRBV2 to TRBJ2-2; D is uncertain. This CDR3 is built from 16 residues. V gave up 4 bases and J gave up 7 bases, with 19 bases separating them. From germline, CDR1 is SNHLY and CDR2 FYNNEI. The CDR3 nucleotides are TGTGCCAGCAGTGCCCCCCCGGGTAGCAATAACGGGGAGCTGTTTTTT. Its protein is CASSAPPGSNNGELFF.

J is TRBJ2-3 and V is TRBV5-1; D ambiguous. Germline loops: CDR1 SGHRS, CDR2 YFSETQ. V was shortened by 7 bases and J by 3 bases, with 15 bases between the two germline ends. This CDR3 is 14 amino acids long. CDR3 DNA sequence: TGCGCCAGCCGAAGCTTGCGGTGGACAGATACGCAGTATTTT. Translated: CASRSLRWTDTQYF.

This clone was seen only a few times. The rearrangement links TRBV5-6 to TRBJ2-1; 7 nucleotides align to TRBD2. V was pared by 6 bases and J by 2 bases, with 8 bases of the junction left unmatched. Germline-derived CDR1 and CDR2 are SGHDT and YYEEEE. This CDR3 comprises 15 residues. In DNA, the CDR3 is TGTGCCAGCACGAGACTAGCCTCGGCCTACAATGAGCAGTTCTTC. It translates to CASTRLASAYNEQFF.

The chain employs TRBV25-1 and TRBJ2-3; D gene uncertain. The CDR3 has 13 amino acids. Germline lookup yields CDR1 MGHDK and CDR2 SYGVNS. V lost 1 base and J lost 8, with 10 bases in between. Written as DNA, the CDR3 is TGTGCCAGCAGTGAATCGGCATTTGGTACGCAGTATTTT. Translating it yields CASSESAFGTQYF. Full variable domain (rest looked up from reference TRBV25-1 and TRBJ2-3): EADIYQTPRYLVIGTGKKITLECSQTMGHDKMYWYQQDPGMELHLIHYSYGVNSTEKGDLSSESTVSRIRTEHFPLTLESARPSHTSQYLCASSESAFGTQYFGPGTRLTVL.

V is TRBV27 and J is TRBJ2-7, with TRBD2 identical over 9 bases. J lost 1 base, V lost 8 bases, and 3 bases had no gene match. This CDR3 has 13 residues. CDR1 and CDR2 from the germline V gene are MNHEY and SMNVEV (reference sequence). The DNA of the CDR3 is TGTGCCAGCGGGGCGGGAGGGTCCTACGAGCAGTACTTC. It is translated as CASGAGGSYEQYF.